A single sample is the source of the 26 T cell receptor beta chains below, sequenced in a study of beta chain features in type 1 diabetes (dated by TCRdb to between 2018 and 2020). The library came from the immunoSEQ multiplex PCR assay. The entire amount of isolated RNA was reverse transcribed using the High Capacity cDNA Reverse Transcription Kit, so the sequenced TCRB transcripts were expressed ones. This is the immuneACCESS table as TCRdb keeps it, with only in-frame sequences that have V and J called. A part of the clones is gone; compared with another copy, unresolved V genes explain less than half, and the rest is unexplained. A total of roughly 140,000 clones appear in this sample, 11% of them only once. Roughly 2% of the sample lies in the top ten. Input material: central memory CD4+ T cells from blood. The receptors derive from a man aged 18 to 35 in good health.

This clone was counted between two and nine times. V and J are TRBV5-6 and TRBJ1-1; D possibly corresponds to TRBD1 (5 bases). The CDR3 has 14 amino acids. V gave up 4 bases and J gave up 5 bases, with 15 bases separating them. Per germline, CDR1 SGHDT and CDR2 YYEEEE. CDR3 coding DNA: TGTGCCAGCAGCGGTCGGCAGGGTAGGACTGAAGCTTTCTTT. It is translated as CASSGRQGRTEAFF.

This clone was found a few times. This chain joins TRBV29-1 and TRBJ1-2; D might be TRBD1 (6 bases). V was pared by 6 bases and J by 4 bases, with 21 bases between. The V gene's germline CDR1 is SQVTM and CDR2 ANQGSEA. The CDR3 consists of 15 residues. The CDR3 region has the DNA TGCAGCGTCAGCCGAGGGGGTTCAGCCTCCTATGGCTACACCTTC. Translation gives CSVSRGGSASYGYTF.

CDR3 sequence: CASSEGTGGGYTF. The CDR3 coding sequence is TGTGCCAGCAGTGAAGGGACAGGGGGAGGCTACACCTTC. The V call is TRBV2, the J call TRBJ1-2; the match to TRBD1 covers 10 bases. V dropped 1 base and J dropped 8; count of bases not matched to a gene: 1. This CDR3 is built from 13 residues. Germline V gene lookup returns CDR1 SNHLY and CDR2 FYNNEI. Full variable domain (outside the CDR3, taken from reference TRBV2 and TRBJ1-2): EPEVTQTPSHQVTQMGQEVILRCVPISNHLYFYWYRQILGQKVEFLVSFYNNEISEKSEIFDDQFSVERPDGSNFTLKIRSTKLEDSAMYFCASSEGTGGGYTFGSGTRLTVV.

This clone was seen only a few times. J is TRBJ2-1 and V is TRBV28; TRBD1 is a possible D gene (5 bases). Germline V gives CDR1 MDHEN, CDR2 SYDVKM. This CDR3 spans 13 amino acids. Deletions cut 8 bases from V and 12 bases from J, with 20 bases between. The DNA for the CDR3 is TGTGCCAGCCTCAGGGTTCCCGATCTTGGGCAGTTCTTC. It specifies CASLRVPDLGQFF.

This clone turned up a few times. The gene calls are TRBV7-2 and TRBJ2-7; tentative D call: TRBD2 (5 bases). CDR1 SGHTA and CDR2 FQGNSA come from the germline V gene. V was trimmed by 6 bases and J by 6 bases, leaving 9 bases between them. There are 11 residues in the CDR3. The CDR3 DNA sequence: TGTGCCAGCAGGAGGGATCTCGAGCAGTACTTC. It yields the protein CASRRDLEQYF.

The rearrangement links TRBV29-1 to TRBJ1-2; 10 nucleotides align to TRBD1. The CDR3 totals 14 residues. In germline, CDR1 is SQVTM, CDR2 ANQGSEA. V was pared by 6 bases and J by 7 bases, with 11 bases of the junction left unmatched. The CDR3 nucleotides are TGCAGCGTCGAACAGACAGGGGGCGGGAGTGGCTACACCTTC. Translation: CSVEQTGGGSGYTF.

The chain employs TRBV29-1 and TRBJ2-5; a possible D gene is TRBD2 (8 bases). This CDR3 comprises 18 residues. Germline CDR1 reads SQVTM; CDR2 reads ANQGSEA. Between the trimmed V and J ends, which lost 0 bases and 4 bases, there was a span of 24 bases. Here the CDR3 DNA reads TGCAGCGTTGAAGATTACCGGGGCTTCGGGAGGGGGCGAGAGACCCAGTACTTC. Protein: CSVEDYRGFGRGRETQYF.

This clone appeared many times. The chain carries TRBV18 and TRBJ1-1; no reliable D call. The V end was cut by 6 bases, the J end by 2 bases, with 7 bases between. Per germline, CDR1 KGHSH and CDR2 LQKENI. This CDR3 comprises 12 residues. This CDR3 is CASSPQNTEAFF. The CDR3 nucleotides are TGTGCCAGCTCTCCTCAAAACACTGAAGCTTTCTTT. Complete variable domain (other parts from reference TRBV18 and TRBJ1-1): NAGVMQNPRHLVRRRGQEARLRCSPMKGHSHVYWYRQLPEEGLKFMVYLQKENIIDESGMPKERFSAEFPKEGPSILRIQQVVRGDSAAYFCASSPQNTEAFFGQGTRLTVV.

This clone showed up just a few times. This chain links TRBV5-1 with TRBJ2-1; no firm D call. V lost 4 bases and J lost 0, with 11 bases in between. Germline CDR1 SGHRS, CDR2 YFSETQ. There are 15 residues in the CDR3. Here the CDR3 DNA reads TGCGCCAGCAGCGACCAACAAAGCTCCTACAATGAGCAGTTCTTC. It yields the protein CASSDQQSSYNEQFF.

The chain couples TRBV18 to TRBJ1-1; perhaps TRBD1 as D (5 bases). The ends were cut back, 4 bases at V and 1 base at J, with 13 bases in the middle. CDR1 is KGHSH and CDR2 is LQKENI in the germline V gene. This CDR3 spans 15 amino acids. CDR3 region: CASSREGLGNTEAFF. DNA of the CDR3: TGTGCCAGCTCACGCGAGGGGCTGGGGAACACTGAAGCTTTCTTT. Drawing the rest from reference TRBV18 and TRBJ1-1, the complete variable domain is NAGVMQNPRHLVRRRGQEARLRCSPMKGHSHVYWYRQLPEEGLKFMVYLQKENIIDESGMPKERFSAEFPKEGPSILRIQQVVRGDSAAYFCASSREGLGNTEAFFGQGTRLTVV.

This clone has only a few counts. J is TRBJ1-5 and V is TRBV4-3, with TRBD1 identical over 9 bases. The CDR3 runs 17 residues. Germline lookup yields CDR1 LGHNA and CDR2 YSLEER. V was clipped by 1 base and J by 5 bases; unmatched bases: 9. DNA for the CDR3: TGCGCCAGCAGCCAAGGCGGGGGACAGGGAGGGGATCAGCCCCAGCATTTT. This encodes CASSQGGGQGGDQPQHF.

This clone has just a few counts. J is TRBJ2-7 and V is TRBV6-8; D is undetermined. Per germline, CDR1 MNHGY and CDR2 SAAAGT. CDR3 length equals 14 residues. V was clipped by 2 bases and J by 0 bases, with 8 bases between them. The CDR3 DNA reads as TGTGCCAGCAGTTACCCAGCGAACTCCTACGAGCAGTACTTC. Translated, it gives CASSYPANSYEQYF.

This clone was recorded a few times. The chain links TRBV10-3 to TRBJ1-5; no clear D gene. The V gene's germline CDR1 is ENHRY and CDR2 SYGVKD. V was cut by 4 bases and J by 2 bases, with 12 bases left in between. The CDR3 is 15 residues long. The CDR3 nucleotides are TGTGCCATCAGTGCGGCCGGGAGGGGCAATCAGCCCCAGCATTTT. It encodes CAISAAGRGNQPQHF.

This clone was observed a few times. The J gene is TRBJ1-2, the V gene TRBV2; 8 positions match TRBD1. CDR1 and CDR2 (germline): SNHLY, FYNNEI. V lost 5 bases to trimming and J lost 5 bases; unmatched junction nucleotides: 4. The CDR3 is made up of 13 amino acids. CDR3 bases: TGTGCCAGCAGTAAACAGGGGGATTATGGCTACACCTTC. It specifies CASSKQGDYGYTF.

V and J are TRBV30 and TRBJ1-6; D is undetermined. The V gene lost 5 bases and the J gene lost 8 bases, with 10 bases spanning the gap. The V gene's germline CDR1 is GTSNPN and CDR2 SVGIG (reference sequence). The CDR3 has 12 residues. CDR3 region: CAWGLVHSPLHF. The CDR3 DNA reads TGTGCCTGGGGTCTTGTTCATTCACCCCTCCACTTT.

This clone was detected only a few times. In the same sample, other DNA sequences code for this CDR3. The gene calls are TRBV5-1 and TRBJ1-1, with D possibly being TRBD1 (5 bases). The V gene's germline CDR1 is SGHRS and CDR2 YFSETQ. Trimming took 4 bases from V and 1 from J, leaving 11 bases between them. This CDR3 is built from 14 residues. This chain's CDR3 is CASSRSDRNTEAFF. CDR3 sequence (DNA): TGCGCCAGCAGCCGATCCGACAGGAACACTGAAGCTTTCTTT.

This clone was observed a handful of times. The chain joins TRBV5-1 to TRBJ1-2; D gene unclear. The CDR3 contains 15 residues. The V end lost 4 bases, the J end lost 1 base, and 14 bases lay between the germline ends. CDR1 and CDR2 from the germline V gene are SGHRS and YFSETQ. The CDR3 protein is CASSKGWTDNYGYTF. In DNA form, the CDR3 reads TGCGCCAGCAGCAAAGGATGGACGGATAACTATGGCTACACCTTC.

There are a few counts of this clone. The chain is built from TRBV6-6 and TRBJ1-5; 11 bases match TRBD1. J was trimmed by 2 bases and V by 6 bases; bases with no gene match: 6. This CDR3 comprises 16 residues. In germline, CDR1 is MNHNY, CDR2 SVGAGI (reference sequence). This CDR3 reads CASSLGQGAGNQPQHF. CDR3 DNA sequence: TGTGCCAGCAGCCTCGGACAGGGGGCAGGCAATCAGCCCCAGCATTTT.

The rearrangement joins TRBV7-2 to TRBJ1-2; no clear D. The V gene's germline CDR1 is SGHTA and CDR2 FQGNSA. V was trimmed by 2 bases and J by 7 bases, leaving 14 bases between them. The CDR3 runs to 14 residues. CDR3 sequence (DNA): TGTGCCAGCAGCTTAAGCGGACCCAGCTCTGGCTACACCTTC. Its translation is CASSLSGPSSGYTF.

The chain recombines TRBV29-1 with TRBJ2-3; 8 nucleotides align to TRBD2. The germline CDR1 and CDR2 sequences are SQVTM and ANQGSEA. J was trimmed by 6 bases and V by 0 bases; bases with no gene match: 11. The CDR3 length is 16 residues. The CDR3 DNA is TGCAGCGTTGAAGACCGACTAGCGATCGCTGCCGATACGCAGTATTTT. This translates into CSVEDRLAIAADTQYF.

V is TRBV25-1 and J is TRBJ2-6; no definite D call. Trimming stripped 5 bases from V and 2 bases from J, with 4 bases between. The germline CDR1 and CDR2 sequences are MGHDK and SYGVNS. This CDR3 has 13 amino acids. CDR3 nucleotide sequence: TGTGCCAGCAGTCGGGCTGGGGCCAACGTCCTGACTTTC. Its translation is CASSRAGANVLTF.

This clone came up a few times. The V and J genes are TRBV25-1 and TRBJ2-1, with 10 bases that match TRBD2. Germline-derived CDR1 and CDR2 are MGHDK and SYGVNS. With V trimmed by 3 bases and J by 4 bases, 3 bases remained unmatched. The CDR3 is 15 residues long. The CDR3 DNA reads as TGTGCCAGCAGTGATAGCGGGAGGATATACAATGAGCAGTTCTTC. Protein: CASSDSGRIYNEQFF. Full variable domain (rest looked up from reference TRBV25-1 and TRBJ2-1): EADIYQTPRYLVIGTGKKITLECSQTMGHDKMYWYQQDPGMELHLIHYSYGVNSTEKGDLSSESTVSRIRTEHFPLTLESARPSHTSQYLCASSDSGRIYNEQFFGPGTRLTVL.

This clone showed up just a few times. The chain recombines TRBV4-3 with TRBJ1-5; D might be TRBD1 (5 bases). Trimming took 0 bases from V and 2 from J, leaving 11 bases between them. The CDR3 length is 16 residues. Germline CDR1 is LGHNA and CDR2 is YSLEER. The CDR3 DNA reads TGCGCCAGCAGCCAAGAGGTTCGGGGGGGCAATCAGCCCCAGCATTTT. Protein sequence: CASSQEVRGGNQPQHF.

The V and J genes are TRBV7-9 and TRBJ2-1; D gene ambiguous. The V end lost 3 bases, the J end lost 5 bases, and 11 bases lay between the germline ends. CDR3 length: 14 amino acids. Per the germline V gene, CDR1 is SEHNR and CDR2 is FQNEAQ (reference sequence). CDR3 sequence (DNA): TGTGCCAGCAGCTTTCAGGCGGTTCACAATGAGCAGTTCTTC. Protein sequence: CASSFQAVHNEQFF.

V and J are TRBV7-2 and TRBJ1-2; D possibly corresponds to TRBD1 (6 bases). The CDR3 loop spans 13 amino acids. V lost 2 bases, J lost 3 bases, and 7 bases lay in between. Germline CDR1 SGHTA, CDR2 FQGNSA. The CDR3 region is CASSLHRDYGYTF. CDR3 sequence (DNA): TGTGCCAGCAGCTTACACAGGGACTATGGCTACACCTTC.

V is TRBV19 and J is TRBJ2-6; D could derive from TRBD1 or TRBD2 (5 bases each). CDR1 and CDR2 (germline): LNHDA, SQIVND (reference sequence). The CDR3 totals 15 residues. V was cut by 0 bases and J by 13 bases, with 16 bases left in between. CDR3 bases: TGTGCCAGTAGTATAGAGTTGGCAGGGACGGGGGTCCTGACTTTC. Residues: CASSIELAGTGVLTF.